This T cell receptor beta chain was captured by sequencing in a study of early T cells in non-severe SARS-CoV-2 infection. About the research overall: Sequencing was performed on bulk RNA from unsorted whole blood, leaving chains unpaired.

The CDR3 has 15 amino acids. Germline V gives CDR1 WSHSY, CDR2 SAAADI. Individual cDNA molecules each received unique molecular identifiers attached to them. TCRdb itself ran the 5' RACE reads through MiXCR, one entry per CDR3 protein. The sample lists tens of thousands of distinct CDR3 sequences; approximately 5.1% were seen once. This clonotype was observed at least ten times. Its target is not known. Germline is not matched at one junction end, which may reflect a read error. Study findings and constraints: VDJdb matches were skewed toward anti-spike CD8 T cell responses.

The genes are TRBV10-2 and TRBJ1-2, with TRBD1 matching 8 bases. The clonotype was recovered from an adult who was a healthcare worker with PCR-confirmed SARS-CoV-2 infection or an uninfected control (not recorded which). The input for sequencing was whole blood, taken at baseline. CDR3 bases: TGCGCCAGCAGCCAAGACAGGGGAGGCTTCTATGGCTACATCTTC. Encoded protein: CASSQDRGGFYGYIF.